This T cell receptor beta chain is from a study of early T cells in non-severe SARS-CoV-2 infection. Attachment of unique molecular identifiers was made to individual cDNA molecules. Using its own MiXCR run on the 5' RACE reads, TCRdb lists one record per CDR3 protein. The sample has around 60,000 distinct CDR3 sequences, about an eighth seen once; the top ten hold 4% to 4.5%. Trimming removed 1 base from V and 0 bases from J, with 10 bases in between. In germline, CDR1 is MNHNS, CDR2 SASEGT. This CDR3 is 15 amino acids long. The TCR sequence derives from an adult who was a healthcare worker with PCR-confirmed SARS-CoV-2 infection or an uninfected control (not recorded which). The sequenced material came from whole blood. This chain uses TRBV6-1 with TRBJ2-7, with a tentative D call TRBD2 (6 bases). CDR3 sequence: CASSEEAGSSYEQYF. In nucleotides, the CDR3 is TGTGCCAGCAGTGAAGAGGCGGGGAGCTCCTACGAGCAGTACTTC.